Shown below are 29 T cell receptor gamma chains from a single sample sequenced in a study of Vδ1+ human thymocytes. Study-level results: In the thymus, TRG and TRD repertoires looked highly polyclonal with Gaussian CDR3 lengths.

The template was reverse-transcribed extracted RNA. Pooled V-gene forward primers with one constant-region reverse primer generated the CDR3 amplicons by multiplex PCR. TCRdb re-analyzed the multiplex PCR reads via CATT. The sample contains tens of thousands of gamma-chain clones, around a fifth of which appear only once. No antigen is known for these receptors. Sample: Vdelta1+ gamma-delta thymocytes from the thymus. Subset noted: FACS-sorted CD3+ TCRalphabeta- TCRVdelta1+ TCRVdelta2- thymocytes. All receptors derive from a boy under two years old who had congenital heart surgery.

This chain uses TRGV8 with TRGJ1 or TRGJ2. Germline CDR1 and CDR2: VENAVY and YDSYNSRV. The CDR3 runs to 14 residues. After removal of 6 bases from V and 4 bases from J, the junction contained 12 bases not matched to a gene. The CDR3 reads CATWTATEYYKKLF. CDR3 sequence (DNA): TGTGCCACCTGGACCGCCACGGAATATTATAAGAAACTCTTT.

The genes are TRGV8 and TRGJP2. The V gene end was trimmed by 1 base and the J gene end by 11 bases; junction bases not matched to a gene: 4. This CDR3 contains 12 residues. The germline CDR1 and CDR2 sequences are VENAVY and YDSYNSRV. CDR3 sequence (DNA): TGTGCCACCTGGGATAGTCGATGGATCAAGACGTTT. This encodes CATWDSRWIKTF.

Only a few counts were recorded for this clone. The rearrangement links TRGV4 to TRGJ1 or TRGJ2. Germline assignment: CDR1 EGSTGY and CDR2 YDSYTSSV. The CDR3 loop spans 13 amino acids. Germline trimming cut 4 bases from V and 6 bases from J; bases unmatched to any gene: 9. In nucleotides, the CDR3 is TGTGCCACCTGGGACGGCTCACCTTATAAGAAACTCTTT. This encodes CATWDGSPYKKLF.

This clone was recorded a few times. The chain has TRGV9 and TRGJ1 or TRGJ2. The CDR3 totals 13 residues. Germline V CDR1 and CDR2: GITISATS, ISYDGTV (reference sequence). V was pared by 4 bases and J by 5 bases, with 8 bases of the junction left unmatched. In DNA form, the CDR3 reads TGTGCCTTGTGGGATTTCACCCATTATAAGAAACTCTTT. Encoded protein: CALWDFTHYKKLF.

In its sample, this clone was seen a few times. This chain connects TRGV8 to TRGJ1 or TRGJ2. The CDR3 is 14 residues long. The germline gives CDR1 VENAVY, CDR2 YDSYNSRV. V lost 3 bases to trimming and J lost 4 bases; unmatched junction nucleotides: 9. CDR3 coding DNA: TGTGCCACCTGGGATCCCCTCTCCTATTATAAGAAACTCTTT. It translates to CATWDPLSYYKKLF.

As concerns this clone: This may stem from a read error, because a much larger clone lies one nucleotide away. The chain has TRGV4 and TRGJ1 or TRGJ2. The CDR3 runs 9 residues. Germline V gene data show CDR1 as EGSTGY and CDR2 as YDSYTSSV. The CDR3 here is CATWEKILF. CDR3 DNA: TGTGCCACCTGGGAAAAGATACTCTTT.

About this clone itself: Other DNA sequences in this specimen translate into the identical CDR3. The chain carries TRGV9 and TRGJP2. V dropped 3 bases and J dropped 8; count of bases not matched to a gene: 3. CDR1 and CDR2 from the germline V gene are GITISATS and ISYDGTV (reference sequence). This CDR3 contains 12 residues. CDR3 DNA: TGTGCCTTGTGGGAGTCCGATTGGATCAAGACGTTT. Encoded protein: CALWESDWIKTF.

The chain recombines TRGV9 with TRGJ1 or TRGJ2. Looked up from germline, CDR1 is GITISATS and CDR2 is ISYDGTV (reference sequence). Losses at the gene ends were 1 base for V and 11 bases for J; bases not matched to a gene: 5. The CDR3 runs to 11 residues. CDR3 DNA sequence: TGTGCCTTGTGGGAGGTCGATGAGAAACTCTTT. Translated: CALWEVDEKLF.

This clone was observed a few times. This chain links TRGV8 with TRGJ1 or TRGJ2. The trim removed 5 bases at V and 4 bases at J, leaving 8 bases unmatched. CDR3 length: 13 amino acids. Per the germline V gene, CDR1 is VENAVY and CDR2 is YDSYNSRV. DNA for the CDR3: TGTGCCACCTGGGTAACCGAGTATTATAAGAAACTCTTT. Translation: CATWVTEYYKKLF.

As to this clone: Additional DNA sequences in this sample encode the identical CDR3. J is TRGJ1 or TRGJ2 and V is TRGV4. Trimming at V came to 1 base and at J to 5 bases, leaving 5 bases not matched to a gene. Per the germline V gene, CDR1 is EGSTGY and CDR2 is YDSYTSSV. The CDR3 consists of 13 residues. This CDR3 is CATWDGLDYKKLF. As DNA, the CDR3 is TGTGCCACCTGGGATGGTCTGGATTATAAGAAACTCTTT.

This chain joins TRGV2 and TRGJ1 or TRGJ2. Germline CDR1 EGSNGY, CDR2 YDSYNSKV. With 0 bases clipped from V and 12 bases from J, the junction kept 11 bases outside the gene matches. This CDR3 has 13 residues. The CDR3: CATWDGIYGVKLF. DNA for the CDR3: TGTGCCACCTGGGACGGGATATATGGTGTGAAACTCTTT.

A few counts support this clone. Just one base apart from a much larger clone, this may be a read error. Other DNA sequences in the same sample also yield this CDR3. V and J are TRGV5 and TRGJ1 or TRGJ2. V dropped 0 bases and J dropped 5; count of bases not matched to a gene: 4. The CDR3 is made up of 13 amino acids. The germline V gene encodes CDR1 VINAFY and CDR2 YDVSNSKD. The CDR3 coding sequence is TGTGCCACCTGGGACAGGCTTAATTATAAGAAACTCTTT. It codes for CATWDRLNYKKLF.

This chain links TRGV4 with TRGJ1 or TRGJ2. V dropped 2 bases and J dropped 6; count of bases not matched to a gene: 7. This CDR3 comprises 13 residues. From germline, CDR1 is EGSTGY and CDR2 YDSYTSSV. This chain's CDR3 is CATWDEVAYKKLF. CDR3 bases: TGTGCCACCTGGGATGAAGTGGCTTATAAGAAACTCTTT.

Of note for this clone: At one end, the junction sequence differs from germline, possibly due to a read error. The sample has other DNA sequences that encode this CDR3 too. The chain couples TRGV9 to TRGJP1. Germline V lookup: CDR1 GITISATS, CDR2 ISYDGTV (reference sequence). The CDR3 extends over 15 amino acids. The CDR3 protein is CALHAYRATGWFKIF. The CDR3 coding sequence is TGTGCCTTGCACGCCTATCGTGCCACTGGTTGGTTCAAGATCTTT.

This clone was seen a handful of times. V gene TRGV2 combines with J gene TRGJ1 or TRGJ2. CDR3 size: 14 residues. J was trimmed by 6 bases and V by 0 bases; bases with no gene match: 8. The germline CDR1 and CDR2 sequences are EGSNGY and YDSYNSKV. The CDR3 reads CATWDGPVVYKKLF. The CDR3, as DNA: TGTGCCACCTGGGACGGGCCGGTTGTTTATAAGAAACTCTTT.

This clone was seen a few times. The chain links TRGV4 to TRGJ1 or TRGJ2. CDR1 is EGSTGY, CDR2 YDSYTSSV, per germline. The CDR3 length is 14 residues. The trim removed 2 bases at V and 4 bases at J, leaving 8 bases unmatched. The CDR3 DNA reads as TGTGCCACCTGGGATGACAATTTCTATTATAAGAAACTCTTT. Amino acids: CATWDDNFYYKKLF.

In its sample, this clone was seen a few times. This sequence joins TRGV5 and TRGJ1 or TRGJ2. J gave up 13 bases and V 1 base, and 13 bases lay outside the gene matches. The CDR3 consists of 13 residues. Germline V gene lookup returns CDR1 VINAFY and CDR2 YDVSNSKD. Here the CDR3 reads CATWDSLECPKLF. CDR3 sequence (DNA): TGTGCCACCTGGGACAGCTTGGAGTGCCCTAAACTCTTT.

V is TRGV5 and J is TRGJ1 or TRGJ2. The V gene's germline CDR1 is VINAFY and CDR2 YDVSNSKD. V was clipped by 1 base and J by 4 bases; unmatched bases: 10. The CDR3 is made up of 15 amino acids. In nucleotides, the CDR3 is TGTGCCACCTGGGACAGATCCCACTGCTATTATAAGAAACTCTTT. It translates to CATWDRSHCYYKKLF.

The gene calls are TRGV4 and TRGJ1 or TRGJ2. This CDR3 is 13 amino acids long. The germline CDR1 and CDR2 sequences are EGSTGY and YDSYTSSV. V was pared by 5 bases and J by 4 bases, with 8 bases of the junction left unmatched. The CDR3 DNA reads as TGTGCCACCTGGGCCCTGGTGTATTATAAGAAACTCTTT. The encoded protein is CATWALVYYKKLF.

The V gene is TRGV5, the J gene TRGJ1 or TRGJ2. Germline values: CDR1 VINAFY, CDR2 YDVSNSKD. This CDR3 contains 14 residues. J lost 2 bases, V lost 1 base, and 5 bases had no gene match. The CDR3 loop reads CATWDSLDYYKKLF. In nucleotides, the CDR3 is TGTGCCACCTGGGACAGTCTGGATTATTATAAGAAACTCTTT.

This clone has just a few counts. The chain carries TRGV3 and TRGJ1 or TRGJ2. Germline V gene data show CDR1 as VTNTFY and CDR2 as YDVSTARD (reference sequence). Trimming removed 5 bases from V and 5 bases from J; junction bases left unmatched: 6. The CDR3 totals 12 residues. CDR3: CATWASHYKKLF. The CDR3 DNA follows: TGTGCCACCTGGGCCAGTCATTATAAGAAACTCTTT.

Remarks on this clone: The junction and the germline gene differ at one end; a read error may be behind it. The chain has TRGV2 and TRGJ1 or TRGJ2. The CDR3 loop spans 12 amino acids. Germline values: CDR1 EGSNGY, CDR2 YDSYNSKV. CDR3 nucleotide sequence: TGTGCCGCCTGGGACGGGCACGGTAAGAAACTCTTT. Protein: CAAWDGHGKKLF.

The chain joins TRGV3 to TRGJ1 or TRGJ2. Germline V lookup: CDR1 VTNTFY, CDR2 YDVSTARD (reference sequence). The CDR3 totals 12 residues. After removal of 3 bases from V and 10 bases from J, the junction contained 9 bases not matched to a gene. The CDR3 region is CATWDVISKKLF. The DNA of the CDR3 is TGTGCCACCTGGGACGTCATTTCAAAGAAACTCTTT.

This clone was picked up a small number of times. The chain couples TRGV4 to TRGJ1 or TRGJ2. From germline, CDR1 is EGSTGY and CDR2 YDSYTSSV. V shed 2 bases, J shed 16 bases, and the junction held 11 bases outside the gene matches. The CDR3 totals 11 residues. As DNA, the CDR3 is TGTGCCACCTGGGATGCGATTGGGAAGCTCTTT. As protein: CATWDAIGKLF.

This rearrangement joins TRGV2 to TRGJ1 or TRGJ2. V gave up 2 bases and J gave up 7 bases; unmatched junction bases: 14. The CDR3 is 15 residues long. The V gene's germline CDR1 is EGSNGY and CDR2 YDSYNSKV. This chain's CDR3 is CATWDARRVGYKKLF. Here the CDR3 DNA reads TGTGCCACCTGGGACGCCCGAAGGGTGGGGTATAAGAAACTCTTT.

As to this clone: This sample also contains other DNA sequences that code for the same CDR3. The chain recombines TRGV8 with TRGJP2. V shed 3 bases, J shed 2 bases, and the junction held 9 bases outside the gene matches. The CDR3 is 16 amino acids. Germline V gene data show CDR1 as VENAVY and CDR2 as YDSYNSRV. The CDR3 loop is CATWDRRGSSDWIKTF. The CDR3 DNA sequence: TGTGCCACCTGGGATCGCCGTGGAAGTAGTGATTGGATCAAGACGTTT.

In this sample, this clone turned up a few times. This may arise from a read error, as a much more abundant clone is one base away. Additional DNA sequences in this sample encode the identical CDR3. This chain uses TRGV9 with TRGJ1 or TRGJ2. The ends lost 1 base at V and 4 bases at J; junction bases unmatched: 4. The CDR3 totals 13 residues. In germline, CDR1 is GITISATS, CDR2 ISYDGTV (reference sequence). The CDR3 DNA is TGTGCCTTGTGGGAGGTTCAATATTATAAGAAACTCTTT. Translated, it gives CALWEVQYYKKLF.

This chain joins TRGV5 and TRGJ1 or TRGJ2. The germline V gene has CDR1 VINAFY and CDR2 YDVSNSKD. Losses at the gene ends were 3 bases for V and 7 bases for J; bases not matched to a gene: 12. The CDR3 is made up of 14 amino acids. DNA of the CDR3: TGTGCCACCTGGGACTTCCCGAAGTGGTATAAGAAACTCTTT. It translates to CATWDFPKWYKKLF.

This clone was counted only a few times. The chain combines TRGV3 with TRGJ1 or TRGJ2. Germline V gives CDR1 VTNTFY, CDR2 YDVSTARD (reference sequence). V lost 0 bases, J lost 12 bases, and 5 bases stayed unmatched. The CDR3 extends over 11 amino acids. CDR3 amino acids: CATWDRDGKLF. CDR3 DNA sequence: TGTGCCACCTGGGACAGGGACGGGAAACTCTTT.